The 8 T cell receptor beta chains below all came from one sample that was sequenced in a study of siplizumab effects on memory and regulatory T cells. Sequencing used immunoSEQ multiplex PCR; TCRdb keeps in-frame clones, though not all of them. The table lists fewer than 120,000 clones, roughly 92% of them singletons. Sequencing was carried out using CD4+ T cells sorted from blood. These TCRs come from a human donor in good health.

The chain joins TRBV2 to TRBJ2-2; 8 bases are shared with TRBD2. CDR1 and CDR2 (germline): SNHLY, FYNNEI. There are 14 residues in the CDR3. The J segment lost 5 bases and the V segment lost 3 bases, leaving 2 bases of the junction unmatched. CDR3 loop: CASSDGGATGELFF. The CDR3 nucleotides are TGTGCCAGCAGTGACGGGGGGGCAACCGGGGAGCTGTTTTTT.

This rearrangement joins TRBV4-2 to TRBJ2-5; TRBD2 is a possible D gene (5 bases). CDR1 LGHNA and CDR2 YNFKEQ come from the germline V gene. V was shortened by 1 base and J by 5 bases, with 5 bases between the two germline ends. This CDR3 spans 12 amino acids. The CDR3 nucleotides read TGTGCCAGCAGCCAAGGAGGGGAGACCCAGTACTTC. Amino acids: CASSQGGETQYF.

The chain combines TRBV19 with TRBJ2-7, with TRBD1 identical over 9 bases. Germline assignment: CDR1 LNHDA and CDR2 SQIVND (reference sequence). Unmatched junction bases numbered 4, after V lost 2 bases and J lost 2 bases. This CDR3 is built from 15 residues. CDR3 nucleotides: TGTGCCAGTAGTATAATGGGACAGGGACCCTACGAGCAGTACTTC. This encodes CASSIMGQGPYEQYF. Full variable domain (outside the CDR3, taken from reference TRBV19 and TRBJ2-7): DGGITQSPKYLFRKEGQNVTLSCEQNLNHDAMYWYRQDPGQGLRLIYYSQIVNDFQKGDIAEGYSVSREKKESFPLTVTSAQKNPTAFYLCASSIMGQGPYEQYFGPGTRLTVT.

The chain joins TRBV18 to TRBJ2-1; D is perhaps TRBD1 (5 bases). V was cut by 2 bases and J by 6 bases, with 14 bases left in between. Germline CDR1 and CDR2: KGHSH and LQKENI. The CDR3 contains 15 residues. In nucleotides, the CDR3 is TGTGCCAGCTCACCAACAGGACCCCACTCCAATGAGCAGTTCTTC. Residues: CASSPTGPHSNEQFF.

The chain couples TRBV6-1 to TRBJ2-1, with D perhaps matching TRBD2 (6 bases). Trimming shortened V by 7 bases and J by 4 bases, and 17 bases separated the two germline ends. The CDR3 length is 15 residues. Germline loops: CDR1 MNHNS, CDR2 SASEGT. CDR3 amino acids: CASKSVGGTYNEQFF. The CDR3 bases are TGTGCCAGCAAATCGGTCGGGGGAACGTACAATGAGCAGTTCTTC.

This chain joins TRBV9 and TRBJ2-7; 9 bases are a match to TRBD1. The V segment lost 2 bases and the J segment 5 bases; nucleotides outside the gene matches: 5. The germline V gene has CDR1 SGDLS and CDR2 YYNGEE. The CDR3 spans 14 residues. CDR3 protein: CASSVGTGFNEQYF. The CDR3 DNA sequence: TGTGCCAGCAGCGTGGGGACAGGGTTCAACGAGCAGTACTTC.

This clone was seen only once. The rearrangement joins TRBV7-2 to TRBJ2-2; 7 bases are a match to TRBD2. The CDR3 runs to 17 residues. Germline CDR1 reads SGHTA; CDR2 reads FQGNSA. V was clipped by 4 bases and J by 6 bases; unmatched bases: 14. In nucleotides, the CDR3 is TGTGCCAGCAGCTGGGGGGGGACTCCCCATAGGCCCGGGGAGCTGTTTTTT. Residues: CASSWGGTPHRPGELFF.

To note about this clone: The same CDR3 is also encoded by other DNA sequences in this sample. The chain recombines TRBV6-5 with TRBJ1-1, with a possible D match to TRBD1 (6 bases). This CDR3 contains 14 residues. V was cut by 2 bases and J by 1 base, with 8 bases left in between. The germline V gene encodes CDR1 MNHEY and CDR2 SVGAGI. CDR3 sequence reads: CASSYGRGNTEAFF. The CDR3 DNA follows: TGTGCCAGCAGTTACGGCAGGGGGAACACTGAAGCTTTCTTT.